In its sample, the clone carrying this TCR beta chain was seen many times. As yet, its antigen is unknown. TCRdb reanalysed the 5' RACE reads using MiXCR and keeps one entry per CDR3 protein. The data contain about 30,000 distinct CDR3 sequences, 4.4% of them singletons. The CDR3 is 12 amino acids. Germline V gene lookup returns CDR1 DFQATT and CDR2 SNEGSKA (reference sequence). V was clipped by 5 bases and J by 1 base, with 8 bases between them. The data belong to a study of T cells after yellow fever vaccination. Study information: For low cell numbers, libraries were made with SMART-Seq v4 Ultra Low Input. Study-wide findings and caveats: Clones that expanded after primary vaccination mostly reappeared after the booster (96% CD4, 80% to 90% CD8). Weaker, the secondary response peaked sooner, at day 5 versus 15.

The sequenced sample was CD8+ T cells sorted from PBMCs, obtained 5 days after the yellow fever booster vaccination. The rearrangement links TRBV20-1 to TRBJ1-1; D ambiguous. The sequence was collected from a man aged 25-45 years who received the YFV17D yellow fever vaccine. CDR3 sequence reads: CSAPQENTEAFF. The CDR3 DNA sequence: TGCAGTGCTCCCCAGGAGAACACTGAAGCTTTCTTT.